These 19 T cell receptor beta chains were all obtained from the same sample, sequenced in a study of T cells after yellow fever vaccination. TCRdb reprocessed the 5' RACE reads via MiXCR and lists one record per CDR3 protein. The sample yields roughly 150,000 distinct CDR3 sequences, about 7.7% seen once. This specimen consisted of CD4+ T cells sorted from PBMCs, obtained 5 days after the yellow fever booster vaccination. Receptors originate from a young man who received the YFV17D yellow fever vaccine.

The V gene is TRBV20-1, the J gene TRBJ1-1; the D gene is possibly TRBD1 (5 bases). With 2 bases removed from V and 3 bases from J, the gap between germline ends came to 7 bases. The CDR3 is 12 residues long. The germline V gene has CDR1 DFQATT and CDR2 SNEGSKA (reference sequence). The CDR3 loop is CSARKQDTEAFF. The CDR3 coding sequence is TGCAGTGCTAGAAAACAGGACACTGAAGCTTTCTTT.

This clonotype was recorded at least ten times. The V and J genes are TRBV28 and TRBJ2-3; no clear D gene. Germline assignment: CDR1 MDHEN and CDR2 SYDVKM. The CDR3 length is 13 residues. Trimming took off 2 bases at V and 6 bases at J, with 9 bases between the two ends. The CDR3 sequence is CASSLGGPDTQYF. CDR3 sequence (DNA): TGTGCCAGCAGTTTAGGTGGGCCTGATACGCAGTATTTT.

This clonotype was counted at least ten times. CDR3 protein: CASSWGQGLWNEKLFF. For the CDR3, the DNA is TGTGCCAGCAGCTGGGGACAGGGGCTTTGGAATGAAAAACTGTTTTTT. The chain recombines TRBV7-2 with TRBJ1-4; 10 bases map to TRBD1. V trimming: 4 bases; J trimming: 5 bases; junction bases outside the gene matches: 7. CDR3 length: 16 residues. The germline V gene encodes CDR1 SGHTA and CDR2 FQGNSA. The full variable domain, rest sourced from reference TRBV7-2 and TRBJ1-4, is GAGVSQSPSNKVTEKGKDVELRCDPISGHTALYWYRQSLGQGLEFLIYFQGNSAPDKSGLPSDRFSAERTGGSVSTLTIQRTQQEDSAVYLCASSWGQGLWNEKLFFGSGTQLSVL.

Ten or more counts support this clonotype. This chain links TRBV16 with TRBJ1-5; a weak D match, TRBD1 (6 bases). Germline V gene lookup returns CDR1 KGHSY and CDR2 FQNENV. Trimming removed 4 bases from V and 3 bases from J, with 19 bases in between. This CDR3 region has 17 residues. The chain's CDR3 is CASSPGWGLSNNQPQHF. CDR3 DNA: TGTGCCAGCAGCCCCGGATGGGGGCTCTCTAACAATCAGCCCCAGCATTTT.

This clonotype was picked up many times. The V call is TRBV19, the J call TRBJ2-1; D ambiguous. The CDR3 totals 15 residues. V was cut by 3 bases and J by 0 bases, with 9 bases left in between. Germline values: CDR1 LNHDA, CDR2 SQIVND (reference sequence). This chain's CDR3 is CASSISVLSYNEQFF. CDR3 DNA sequence: TGTGCCAGTAGTATTTCCGTCCTCTCCTACAATGAGCAGTTCTTC.

This clonotype has a count of ten or more. The chain joins TRBV7-9 to TRBJ2-3; D remains ambiguous. V dropped 4 bases and J dropped 9 bases, with 14 bases sitting between them. The CDR3 has 13 residues. Germline V gene data show CDR1 as SEHNR and CDR2 as FQNEAQ (reference sequence). CDR3 amino acids: CASSSLEYPTQYF. For the CDR3, the DNA is TGTGCCAGCAGCTCCCTCGAGTACCCAACGCAGTATTTT.

This clonotype was recorded many times. The chain couples TRBV7-2 to TRBJ2-3; 11 bases agree with TRBD2. This CDR3 spans 18 amino acids. V shed 0 bases, J shed 4 bases, and the junction held 9 bases outside the gene matches. CDR1 and CDR2 from the germline V gene are SGHTA and FQGNSA. CDR3 loop: CASSLALWTSGLADTQYF. CDR3 bases: TGTGCCAGCAGCTTAGCGCTCTGGACTAGCGGGTTGGCAGATACGCAGTATTTT.

The gene calls are TRBV4-3 and TRBJ2-5; maybe TRBD2 (6 bases). The CDR3 is made up of 16 amino acids. V lost 0 bases and J lost 9, with 20 bases in between. CDR1 and CDR2 from the germline V gene are LGHNA and YSLEER. CDR3 region: CASSQDRARLGRPQYF. In DNA form, the CDR3 reads TGCGCCAGCAGCCAAGACCGGGCTCGACTAGGGCGGCCCCAGTACTTC.

This clonotype was observed many times. This chain links TRBV3-1 with TRBJ1-5; no clear D gene. Germline CDR1 and CDR2: LGHDT and YNNKEL (reference sequence). This CDR3 comprises 16 residues. Trimming pared 2 bases from V and 4 bases from J, leaving 15 bases between. The CDR3 is CASSQNPWTGNQPQHF. The CDR3 DNA is TGTGCCAGCAGCCAAAATCCTTGGACGGGGAATCAGCCCCAGCATTTT.

This clonotype appeared many times. The J gene is TRBJ2-7, the V gene TRBV10-2, with 9 bases lining up with TRBD2. Trimming took 0 bases from V and 3 from J; bases not matched to a gene: 9. Looked up from germline, CDR1 is WSHSY and CDR2 is SAAADI. The CDR3 sequence is 17 residues long. The CDR3: CASSESWTSDIHYEQYF. CDR3 DNA sequence: TGCGCCAGCAGTGAGTCGTGGACTAGCGACATCCACTACGAGCAGTACTTC.

This clonotype was picked up many times. The chain is built from TRBV5-1 and TRBJ1-2; D not certain. CDR1 SGHRS and CDR2 YFSETQ come from the germline V gene. With 0 bases removed from V and 6 bases from J, the gap between germline ends came to 3 bases. The CDR3 consists of 11 residues. CDR3 amino acids: CASSLDDGYTF. The CDR3 DNA is TGCGCCAGCAGCTTGGACGATGGCTACACCTTC.

This clonotype was seen at least ten times. The CDR3 sequence: CASSPGTGRDGYTF. CDR3 nucleotides: TGTGCCAGCAGCCCCGGGACAGGAAGGGATGGCTACACCTTC. This sequence joins TRBV3-1 and TRBJ1-2; the match to TRBD1 covers 8 bases. CDR3 size: 14 residues. Per germline, CDR1 LGHDT and CDR2 YNNKEL (reference sequence). J gave up 6 bases and V 4 bases, and 7 bases lay outside the gene matches.

This clonotype appeared many times. The rearrangement links TRBV18 to TRBJ2-3, with 7 positions matching TRBD2. The CDR3 is 15 residues long. The V and J ends lost 2 bases and 7 bases, in that order; junction bases with no gene match: 9. Germline V lookup: CDR1 KGHSH, CDR2 LQKENI. The CDR3 reads CASSPSRERRNTQYF. Here the CDR3 DNA reads TGTGCCAGCTCACCATCGCGGGAGAGGCGGAATACGCAGTATTTT.

This clonotype was found many times. In DNA form, the CDR3 reads TGTGCCAGCAGCTTGAACGGGAAGGTGAGCAATGAGCAGTTCTTC. Translating it yields CASSLNGKVSNEQFF. The chain carries TRBV7-2 and TRBJ2-1; D is possibly TRBD2 (5 bases). The CDR3 totals 15 residues. Per germline, CDR1 SGHTA and CDR2 FQGNSA. The V end lost 3 bases, the J end lost 6 bases, and 15 bases lay between the germline ends.

This clonotype was recorded many times. The chain has TRBV24-1 and TRBJ2-2, with D possibly TRBD1 on 5 matching bases. In germline, CDR1 is KGHDR, CDR2 SFDVKD. This CDR3 contains 16 residues. The V and J ends lost 3 bases and 6 bases respectively, with 16 bases between them. Here the CDR3 reads CATSDGAIRGPGELFF. CDR3 DNA: TGTGCCACCAGTGATGGGGCAATCAGAGGTCCCGGGGAGCTGTTTTTT.

This clonotype has a count of ten or more. The chain couples TRBV5-1 to TRBJ1-6; D call uncertain. The germline V gene has CDR1 SGHRS and CDR2 YFSETQ. The CDR3 contains 13 residues. Trimming pared 4 bases from V and 8 bases from J, leaving 10 bases between. The chain's CDR3 is CASSQLTDSPLHF. The CDR3 nucleotides are TGCGCCAGCAGCCAACTTACGGATTCACCCCTCCACTTT.

At least ten counts were recorded for this clonotype. The J gene is TRBJ2-7, the V gene TRBV9; 13 bases are shared with TRBD2. This CDR3 comprises 16 residues. Losses at the gene ends were 3 bases for V and 6 bases for J; bases not matched to a gene: 9. Germline-derived CDR1 and CDR2 are SGDLS and YYNGEE. In nucleotides, the CDR3 is TGTGCCAGCAGCGAAGGACTAGCGGGAGCCTGGGTCGAGCAGTACTTC. Its protein product is CASSEGLAGAWVEQYF.

The chain links TRBV20-1 to TRBJ2-1, with TRBD2 matching over 7 bases. The CDR3 contains 16 residues. CDR1 and CDR2 from the germline V gene are DFQATT and SNEGSKA (reference sequence). Unmatched junction bases numbered 9, after V lost 0 bases and J lost 4 bases. The CDR3 spells CSARDRGGSKYNEQFF. The DNA for the CDR3 is TGCAGTGCTAGAGATCGGGGCGGGAGTAAATACAATGAGCAGTTCTTC.

This clonotype appeared many times. The DNA for the CDR3 is TGTGCCAGCAGCCTTAACTCGGCCCTCTATGAGCAGTTCTTC. It specifies CASSLNSALYEQFF. The chain is built from TRBV11-3 and TRBJ2-1; D unresolved. Germline V CDR1 and CDR2: SGHNT, YENEEA. V dropped 5 bases and J dropped 8 bases, with 16 bases sitting between them. The CDR3 covers 14 residues.